Presented here are 19 T cell receptor beta chains from one specimen sequenced in a study of blood T cell repertoires in COVID-19. The table came from immunoSEQ multiplex PCR; TCRdb's copy has only in-frame clones and leaves some out. The sample holds nearly 350,000 clones; roughly 90% are singletons and the top ten take about 7.3%. The source material was peripheral blood. The receptor set was obtained from a woman in her 70s with COVID-19, enrolled during active disease.

The rearrangement joins TRBV7-8 to TRBJ2-1; TRBD1 matches at 11 bases. This CDR3 comprises 17 residues. CDR1 is SGHVS and CDR2 is FQNEAQ in the germline V gene. Germline trimming cut 6 bases from V and 3 bases from J; bases unmatched to any gene: 10. The CDR3 protein is CASSVGPGQGGYNEQFF. DNA for the CDR3: TGTGCCAGCAGTGTGGGTCCGGGACAGGGGGGCTACAATGAGCAGTTCTTC. Looking up the rest from reference TRBV7-8 and TRBJ2-1 gives the full variable domain: GAGVSQSPRYKVAKRGQDVALRCDPISGHVSLFWYQQALGQGPEFLTYFQNEAQLDKSGLPSDRFFAERPEGSVSTLKIQRTQQEDSAVYLCASSVGPGQGGYNEQFFGPGTRLTVL.

This chain uses TRBV7-9 with TRBJ1-2; no firm D call. Germline CDR1 and CDR2: SEHNR and FQNEAQ (reference sequence). The CDR3 loop spans 14 amino acids. Trimming took 2 bases from V and 3 from J, leaving 10 bases between them. The CDR3 spells CASSLLQMYYGYTF. Written as DNA, the CDR3 is TGTGCCAGCAGCTTACTACAGATGTACTATGGCTACACCTTC.

This clone was counted at least ten times. The V call is TRBV9, the J call TRBJ2-2, with D maybe TRBD1 (6 bases). This CDR3 is built from 17 residues. V was pared by 0 bases and J by 2 bases, with 14 bases between. Germline V gene sequence: CDR1 SGDLS, CDR2 YYNGEE. CDR3 in DNA: TGTGCCAGCAGCGTAGCGCCCCCACAGGGTAACACCGGGGAGCTGTTTTTT. Translated: CASSVAPPQGNTGELFF.

The CDR3 DNA is TGTGCCAGCAGCGCCTCTAGCGGGGGGGCAGGAGAGACCCAGTACTTC. As protein: CASSASSGGAGETQYF. The rearrangement joins TRBV11-2 to TRBJ2-5; 12 bases line up with TRBD2. With 5 bases clipped from V and 4 bases from J, the junction kept 8 bases outside the gene matches. There are 16 residues in the CDR3. Germline CDR1 is SGHAT and CDR2 is FQNNGV.

The chain employs TRBV9 and TRBJ1-4; TRBD1 matches at 8 bases. V dropped 4 bases and J dropped 0; count of bases not matched to a gene: 8. This CDR3 comprises 17 residues. Per germline, CDR1 SGDLS and CDR2 YYNGEE. The CDR3 region is CASSPGQGKPTNEKLFF. In DNA, the CDR3 is TGTGCCAGCAGCCCAGGACAGGGAAAGCCAACTAATGAAAAACTGTTTTTT.

The chain recombines TRBV6-5 with TRBJ2-7; D unclear. Germline V lookup: CDR1 MNHEY, CDR2 SVGAGI. This CDR3 comprises 13 residues. Trimming removed 0 bases from V and 3 bases from J, with 6 bases in between. The CDR3 DNA sequence: TGTGCCAGCAGTTACTCCCGTTTCTACGAGCAGTACTTC. Protein sequence: CASSYSRFYEQYF.

The chain joins TRBV12-3 or TRBV12-4 to TRBJ2-5; TRBD2 matches 7 bases. This CDR3 is built from 13 residues. With 1 base clipped from V and 5 bases from J, the junction kept 1 base outside the gene matches. This CDR3 is CASSLGGGETQYF. As DNA, the CDR3 is TGTGCCAGCAGTTTAGGGGGAGGGGAGACCCAGTACTTC.

This clone was found a few times. The chain uses TRBV11-2 and TRBJ1-1; TRBD1 agrees at 10 bases. The CDR3 contains 18 residues. Germline CDR1 SGHAT, CDR2 FQNNGV. Trimming cost V 5 bases and J 4 bases; bases outside gene matches: 16. The CDR3, as DNA: TGTGCCAGCAGCCCCATACCCCGGGACAGGGGAGGGGGCACTGAAGCTTTCTTT. It yields the protein CASSPIPRDRGGGTEAFF.

CDR3: CATSGSGRGDEKLFF. CDR3 nucleotide sequence: TGTGCCACCAGTGGTTCAGGCAGGGGTGATGAAAAACTGTTTTTT. V usage is TRBV24-1 and J usage is TRBJ1-4; TRBD1 is a possible D gene (6 bases). The V end lost 5 bases, the J end lost 6 bases, and 15 bases lay between the germline ends. The CDR3 sequence is 15 residues long. CDR1 KGHDR and CDR2 SFDVKD come from the germline V gene.

The J gene is TRBJ2-1, the V gene TRBV20-1; 10 bases align to TRBD2. CDR3 length equals 17 residues. V gave up 3 bases and J gave up 2 bases; unmatched junction bases: 10. The V gene's germline CDR1 is DFQATT and CDR2 SNEGSKA (reference sequence). The CDR3 is CSASLREAGGPYNEQFF. The DNA of the CDR3 is TGCAGTGCTAGTTTGAGGGAAGCGGGGGGGCCCTACAATGAGCAGTTCTTC.

The chain combines TRBV5-4 with TRBJ1-6; TRBD1 matches 11 bases. The ends lost 1 base at V and 7 bases at J; junction bases unmatched: 4. The CDR3 is 16 amino acids. Germline loops: CDR1 SGHNT, CDR2 YYREEE (reference sequence). The CDR3 coding sequence is TGTGCCAGCAGCTTGATTCGGACAGGGGGCAATTCACCCCTCCACTTT. Translation gives CASSLIRTGGNSPLHF. Full variable domain (remainder filled in from reference TRBV5-4 and TRBJ1-6): ETGVTQSPTHLIKTRGQQVTLRCSSQSGHNTVSWYQQALGQGPQFIFQYYREEENGRGNFPPRFSGLQFPNYSSELNVNALELDDSALYLCASSLIRTGGNSPLHFGNGTRLTVT.

The V gene is TRBV6-2 or TRBV6-3, the J gene TRBJ1-1; TRBD1 agrees at 8 bases. Germline V gene sequence: CDR1 MNHEY, CDR2 SVGEGT. The CDR3 runs to 13 residues. The V gene end was trimmed by 4 bases and the J gene end by 5 bases; junction bases not matched to a gene: 3. DNA of the CDR3: TGTGCCAGCAGTTCCCAGGGGGCGACTGAAGCTTTCTTT. The encoded protein is CASSSQGATEAFF.

The rearrangement uses TRBV5-1 and TRBJ1-1, with 8 positions matching TRBD1. Germline trimming cut 4 bases from V and 4 bases from J; bases unmatched to any gene: 3. This CDR3 contains 13 residues. Germline V gene sequence: CDR1 SGHRS, CDR2 YFSETQ. The DNA of the CDR3 is TGCGCCAGCAGCCAAGGACAGGGCACTGAAGCTTTCTTT. Protein sequence: CASSQGQGTEAFF.

The rearrangement links TRBV6-5 to TRBJ1-6; TRBD1 matches at 8 bases. The V gene end was trimmed by 5 bases and the J gene end by 9 bases; junction bases not matched to a gene: 9. Per germline, CDR1 MNHEY and CDR2 SVGAGI. The CDR3 contains 15 residues. The DNA of the CDR3 is TGTGCCAGCAGTCCCGGACAGGGAAGGAGTTCACCCCTCCACTTT. It is translated as CASSPGQGRSSPLHF.

The gene calls are TRBV6-5 and TRBJ1-1; D not certain. The V gene lost 5 bases and the J gene lost 10 bases, with 11 bases spanning the gap. The CDR3 extends over 11 amino acids. Germline CDR1 MNHEY, CDR2 SVGAGI. CDR3 in DNA: TGTGCCAGCAGTAACGGACTGGGAGCTTTCTTT. Its protein is CASSNGLGAFF.

The chain joins TRBV11-2 to TRBJ1-6; a weak D match, TRBD1 (6 bases). V lost 5 bases and J 0 bases, leaving 20 bases between the germline ends. The length of the CDR3 is 19 residues. Per germline, CDR1 SGHAT and CDR2 FQNNGV. The CDR3 loop reads CASSPQKGHPSSYNSPLHF. The CDR3 DNA follows: TGTGCCAGCAGCCCCCAGAAGGGACACCCGAGCTCCTATAATTCACCCCTCCACTTT. Based on the CDR3 plus reference TRBV11-2 and TRBJ1-6, the full variable domain is EAGVAQSPRYKIIEKRQSVAFWCNPISGHATLYWYQQILGQGPKLLIQFQNNGVVDDSQLPKDRFSAERLKGVDSTLKIQPAKLEDSAVYLCASSPQKGHPSSYNSPLHFGNGTRLTVT.

V usage is TRBV28 and J usage is TRBJ2-7, with TRBD1 matching over 12 bases. CDR3 length: 17 residues. Losses at the gene ends were 6 bases for V and 7 bases for J; bases not matched to a gene: 16. CDR1 and CDR2 (germline): MDHEN, SYDVKM. The CDR3 is CASSPHPRDRGLWEQYF. The CDR3 nucleotides read TGTGCCAGCAGCCCTCACCCCCGGGACAGGGGGCTGTGGGAGCAGTACTTC.

This clone was recorded a few times. The chain combines TRBV28 with TRBJ1-2; possibly TRBD1 for D (5 bases). The CDR3 is made up of 15 amino acids. CDR1 and CDR2 from the germline V gene are MDHEN and SYDVKM. Trimming cost V 6 bases and J 0 bases, with 14 bases left between them. CDR3 amino acids: CASSLGGVTNYGYTF. CDR3 DNA: TGTGCCAGCAGCCTGGGGGGGGTTACTAACTATGGCTACACCTTC.

The chain recombines TRBV6-5 with TRBJ1-1, with D hard to call. The CDR3 has 13 amino acids. The V end lost 2 bases, the J end lost 5 bases, and 9 bases lay between the germline ends. Germline CDR1 MNHEY, CDR2 SVGAGI. This chain's CDR3 is CASSYRLWTEAFF. The CDR3 bases are TGTGCCAGCAGTTACCGCCTATGGACTGAAGCTTTCTTT.